Sequencing of this TCR beta chain was carried out in a study of blood T cell repertoires in COVID-19. Looking at the study overall: Sources were T cells, B-cell-depleted T cells, or PBMCs; the material itself was cDNA or gDNA.

Original processing methods: From reference gene primer amplification, estimates of nucleated cell counts were derived. TCRdb's table, derived via immunoSEQ multiplex PCR, lists solely in-frame clones and lacks some. The DNA gave D and trimming, while V, J and clone size come from that table. The sample has some 180,000 clones; about four fifths are singletons. This clonotype originated in a woman older than 75 with COVID-19, enrolled during active disease. The specimen sequenced was peripheral blood.

CDR3 bases: TGTGCCAGCATGACCCTAGCGGGGGCCTACAATGAGCAGTTCTTC. This encodes CASMTLAGAYNEQFF. This chain uses TRBV7-2 with TRBJ2-1, with TRBD2 identical over 10 bases. The CDR3 is made up of 15 amino acids. The germline V gene encodes CDR1 SGHTA and CDR2 FQGNSA. V lost 7 bases and J lost 2; bases outside the gene matches: 5.